These T cell receptor beta chains were read from a single sample in a study of CD8 T cells in Susac syndrome. From the immunoSEQ multiplex PCR reads, TCRdb called clonotypes with MiXCR, one entry per CDR3 protein. This table holds approximately 300,000 distinct CDR3 sequences, approximately 90% found once. Material for sequencing was CD8+ T cells from PBMCs. Every receptor here comes from a human donor with multiple sclerosis. The CDR3 runs from the conserved cysteine through the conserved F or W. D genes are given only for firm matches. Only some rows state a clone size, as once, few, many or a class for expanded clones.

d_call,clone_size,v_call,j_call,cdr3_aa,cdr3_nt
NA,NA,TRBV7-9,TRBJ2-7,CASSPHTGLMYYEQYF,TGTGCCAGCAGCCCCCACACAGGCCTAATGTACTACGAGCAGTACTTC
TRBD2,NA,TRBV5-1,TRBJ2-7,CASSLTGLAGTYEQYF,TGCGCCAGCAGCTTGACGGGACTAGCGGGAACGTACGAGCAGTACTTC
TRBD1,NA,TRBV28,TRBJ1-1,CASSLPGTGSEAFF,TGTGCCAGCAGTTTACCCGGGACAGGGTCTGAAGCTTTCTTT
NA,few,TRBV7-9,TRBJ2-1,CASSPSTYNEQFF,TGTGCCAGCAGCCCTTCGACGTACAATGAGCAGTTCTTC
TRBD2,NA,TRBV7-8,TRBJ2-5,CASSSGTSDQETQYF,TGTGCCAGCAGCTCCGGGACTAGCGACCAAGAGACCCAGTACTTC
NA,NA,TRBV10-3,TRBJ2-1,CAISEILPALYNEQFF,TGTGCCATCAGTGAAATACTACCCGCCCTCTACAATGAGCAGTTCTTC
TRBD2,NA,TRBV7-3,TRBJ2-1,CASSLAGGFDEQFF,TGTGCCAGCAGCTTGGCGGGAGGGTTCGATGAGCAGTTCTTC
NA,NA,TRBV2,TRBJ1-2,CASSEYQAGENYGYTF,TGTGCCAGCAGTGAGTACCAGGCGGGAGAGAACTATGGCTACACCTTC
TRBD1,NA,TRBV6-6,TRBJ1-1,CASSKMTGVAEAFF,TGTGCCAGCAGTAAGATGACAGGGGTCGCTGAAGCTTTCTTT
NA,once,TRBV9,TRBJ2-3,CASSVHSGRGDTQYF,TGTGCCAGCAGCGTCCACAGCGGCAGAGGCGATACGCAGTATTTT
NA,NA,TRBV7-9,TRBJ2-5,CASSFSRFQETQYF,TGTGCCAGCAGCTTTAGCAGATTCCAAGAGACCCAGTACTTC
NA,NA,TRBV19,TRBJ2-2,CASSMSGELFF,TGTGCCAGTAGTATGAGTGGGGAGCTGTTTTTT
NA,NA,TRBV2,TRBJ1-5,CASSEGGGLRSNQPQHF,TGTGCCAGCAGTGAAGGGGGCGGGCTCCGTTCGAATCAGCCCCAGCATTTT
TRBD2,NA,TRBV10-2,TRBJ2-1,CASVREAGGPYNEQFF,TGCGCCAGCGTGAGAGAAGCGGGAGGCCCCTACAATGAGCAGTTCTTC
NA,NA,TRBV20-1,TRBJ2-3,CSAKGQFLTDTQYF,TGCAGTGCTAAAGGACAGTTCCTAACAGATACGCAGTATTTT
NA,NA,TRBV20-1,TRBJ2-3,CSAREEQGTDTQYF,TGCAGTGCTAGAGAGGAACAGGGAACAGATACGCAGTATTTT
TRBD2,NA,TRBV11-3,TRBJ2-2,CASRGTSGSGTGELFF,TGTGCCAGCAGGGGGACTAGCGGGAGCGGTACCGGGGAGCTGTTTTTT
NA,NA,TRBV7-9,TRBJ2-7,CASSLAPGALGDEQYF,TGTGCCAGCAGCTTAGCTCCAGGCGCTCTGGGCGACGAGCAGTACTTC
NA,NA,TRBV20-1,TRBJ2-2,CSARDQARAELFF,TGCAGTGCTAGAGATCAGGCACGTGCGGAGCTGTTTTTT
TRBD1,NA,TRBV9,TRBJ1-4,CASSPGGQHGNEKLFF,TGTGCCAGCAGCCCAGGGGGACAGCACGGTAATGAAAAACTGTTTTTT
TRBD1,NA,TRBV28,TRBJ1-2,CASRGQLPNYGYTF,TGTGCCAGCCGGGGACAGCTACCTAACTATGGCTACACCTTC
NA,NA,TRBV7-3,TRBJ2-1,CASSLSWRIPYNEQFF,TGTGCCAGCAGCTTAAGTTGGCGGATCCCCTACAATGAGCAGTTCTTC
NA,NA,TRBV28,TRBJ1-6,CASSPGHYNSPLHF,TGTGCCAGCAGTCCGGGCCACTATAATTCACCCCTCCACTTT